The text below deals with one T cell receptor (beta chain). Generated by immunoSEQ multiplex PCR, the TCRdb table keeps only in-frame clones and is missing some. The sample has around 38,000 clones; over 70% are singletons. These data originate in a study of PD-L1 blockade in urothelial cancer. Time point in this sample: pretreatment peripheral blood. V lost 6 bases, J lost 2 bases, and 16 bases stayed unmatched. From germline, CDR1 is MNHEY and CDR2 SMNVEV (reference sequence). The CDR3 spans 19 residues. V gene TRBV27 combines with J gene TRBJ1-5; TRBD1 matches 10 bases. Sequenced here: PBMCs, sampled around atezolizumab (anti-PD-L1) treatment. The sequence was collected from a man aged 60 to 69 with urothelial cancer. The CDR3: CASSWRGTGVVRGNQPQHF. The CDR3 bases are TGTGCCAGCAGCTGGCGGGGGACAGGGGTTGTTCGGGGCAATCAGCCCCAGCATTTT.